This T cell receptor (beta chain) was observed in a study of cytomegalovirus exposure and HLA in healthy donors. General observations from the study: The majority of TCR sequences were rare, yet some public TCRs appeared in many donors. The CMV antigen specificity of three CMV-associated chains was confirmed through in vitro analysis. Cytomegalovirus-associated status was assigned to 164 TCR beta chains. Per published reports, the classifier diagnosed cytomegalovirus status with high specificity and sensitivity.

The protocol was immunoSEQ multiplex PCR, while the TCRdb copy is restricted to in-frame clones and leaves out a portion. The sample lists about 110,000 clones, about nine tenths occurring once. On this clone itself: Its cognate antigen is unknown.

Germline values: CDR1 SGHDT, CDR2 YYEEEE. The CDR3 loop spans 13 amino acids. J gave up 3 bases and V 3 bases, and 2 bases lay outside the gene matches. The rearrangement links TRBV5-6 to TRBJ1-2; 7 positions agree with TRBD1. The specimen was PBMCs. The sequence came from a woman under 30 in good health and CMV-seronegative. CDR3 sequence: CASSSGTDYGYTF. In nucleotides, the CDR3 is TGTGCCAGCAGCTCCGGGACAGACTATGGCTACACCTTC.